The TCR beta chain described here comes from a study of blood T cell repertoires in COVID-19 (dated by TCRdb to about 2020). Looking at the study overall: The collaborator samples originated in the United States, Italy and Spain and spanned the acute and convalescent phases of COVID-19. The prospective study material was composed of cDNA or gDNA derived from T cells, B-cell-depleted T cells, or PBMCs. Deeply sampled blood TCRbeta repertoires from subjects exposed to, actively infected with, or recovered from COVID-19 were included in the dataset. The repertoires were made available in a free public database intended to serve as a resource for research on the immune response to SARS-CoV-2. The samples were drawn from two sources: the first 160 participants of the ongoing ImmuneRACE study, and 1,000 to 1,500 subjects contributed by 6 global collaborators. The sample metadata nearly always contained a de-identified subject ID, COVID-19 status, age in years and sex. Where available, HLA class I and class II types were obtained from metadata supplied by the sample provider rather than from assay-based typing.

TCRbeta CDR3 regions were amplified from genomic DNA using the immunoSEQ Assay, a bias-controlled multiplex PCR. The study's own analysis went as follows. The number of nucleated cells in each sample was estimated by amplification of reference gene primers within the assay. Sequence reads were collapsed and filtered to measure the absolute abundance of every unique TCRbeta CDR3 rearrangement. For each sample, productive Simpson clonality was calculated as the square root of Simpson's diversity index over productive rearrangements. TCRdb holds this immuneACCESS table with in-frame rearrangements only. Some clones are missing; in checked studies, unresolved V genes explain under half, and the rest has no known cause. That table gives V, J and clone size, and the DNA gave D and trimming. The sample records hundreds of thousands of clones, 89% of which are singletons. The ten biggest clones cover over 9% of the sample.

The study at large found these results: Clinical and demographic metadata were provided uncurated, with the amount varying by source and participant.

On this clone itself: Its antigen is still unknown. It has no much larger one-base neighbor in the sample; base qualities were not kept.

Participants in the prospective study were aged roughly 18 to 100 years, lived in about two dozen United States geographic areas, and enrolled through a virtual design. In the prospective study, cohorts were assigned on the basis of participant-reported clinical history obtained from a screening survey and a study questionnaire. Recovered participants in ImmuneRACE Cohort 3 were defined by two consecutive negative NP/OP PCR tests, clearance by a healthcare professional, or resolution of symptoms. Each participant in the prospective study had whole blood, serum and a nasopharyngeal or oropharyngeal swab collected by mobile phlebotomists. Over an approximately 2-month period, participants in the prospective study had the option of providing additional blood draws and questionnaires. Prospective study blood samples were shipped either frozen or at room temperature before DNA extraction. Sample: PBMCs or T cells enriched from blood (not recorded which). This clonotype was sampled from a woman in her thirties or forties who had recovered from COVID-19.

The CDR3 region: CASSLLTGSSTDTQYF. In nucleotide form, the sequence is TGTGCCAGCTCACTACTAACAGGTTCTAGCACAGATACGCAGTATTTT. Recombination connected TRBV18 to TRBJ2-3; matching of 5 bases hints at TRBD1 as the D gene. CDR1 is given as KGHSH and CDR2 as LQKENI, both from the germline V gene. The CDR3 runs 16 residues from the cysteine to the phenylalanine. This entry keeps only the CDR3 DNA: 48 bases, framed from base 1. V is pared back by 4 bases and J by 0 bases, with 14 bases lying between the germline termini.